The T cell receptor beta chain under discussion was sequenced for a study of identical twins. This clonotype occurred a few times. Its antigen remains unknown. The CDR3 is 15 residues long. CDR1 is SNHLY, CDR2 FYNNEI, per germline. Unmatched junction bases numbered 9, after V lost 3 bases and J lost 4 bases. Template switching (which added a universal primer site) was used, and cDNA carried unique molecular identifiers. TCRdb re-analysed the 5' RACE reads in MiXCR, keeping a single row per CDR3 protein. There are 1.5 million to 2 million distinct CDR3 sequences in the sample; less than 35% occur only once, and about 0.25% lies in the top ten. Study outcomes and limitations: Cord blood beta clonotypes that were abundant carried fewer insertions, and memory repertoires showed no such trend. Invariant MAIT and iNKT cells may have partly biased zero-insertion analyses.

The sequence was obtained from a newborn girl in good health. Sequenced: cord blood. V usage is TRBV2 and J usage is TRBJ2-7; 7 bases line up with TRBD2. As DNA, the CDR3 is TGTGCCAGCAGTGAGCCCTGGGGGGGGAGTTACGAGCAGTACTTC. This codes for CASSEPWGGSYEQYF.